The 24 T cell receptor beta chains below come from one sample, sequenced in a study of T cell responses to AZD1222 COVID-19 vaccine. Some clones are missing from TCRdb's copy, which holds only in-frame ones; the method was immunoSEQ multiplex PCR. This sample has over 95,000 clones, with more than 80% found just once. The source was peripheral blood, collected on day 0 of AZD1222 vaccination. The receptors were gathered from an adult in good health.

The rearrangement uses TRBV6-2 or TRBV6-3 and TRBJ2-7; 13 positions agree with TRBD2. Germline lookup yields CDR1 MNHEY and CDR2 SVGEGT. The CDR3 has 15 amino acids. V lost 5 bases, J lost 3 bases, and 4 bases stayed unmatched. Here the CDR3 reads CASSRTSGSRYEQYF. The DNA of the CDR3 is TGTGCCAGCAGTCGGACTAGCGGGAGCCGCTACGAGCAGTACTTC.

The chain employs TRBV10-3 and TRBJ1-5; D is perhaps TRBD1 (5 bases). The germline V and J ends were trimmed by 4 bases and 1 base, with 8 bases remaining between them. The germline V gene encodes CDR1 ENHRY and CDR2 SYGVKD. This CDR3 is 14 amino acids long. The CDR3 DNA reads TGTGCCATCAGTGTGGGGGAGAGCAATCAGCCCCAGCATTTT. It translates to CAISVGESNQPQHF.

This chain links TRBV11-1 with TRBJ2-3; perhaps TRBD1 as D (5 bases). Germline assignment: CDR1 SGHAT and CDR2 FQDESV (reference sequence). V gave up 1 base and J gave up 2 bases, with 10 bases separating them. This CDR3 is 15 amino acids long. DNA for the CDR3: TGTGCCAGCAGCTTAGTAGGGGCCCTCACAGATACGCAGTATTTT. This sequence encodes CASSLVGALTDTQYF.

The genes are TRBV7-3 and TRBJ2-2; no reliable D call. Deletions cut 3 bases from V and 7 bases from J, with 9 bases between. Germline loops: CDR1 SGHTA, CDR2 FQGTGA. This CDR3 contains 13 residues. CDR3 sequence: CASSFVSGGELFF. The CDR3 nucleotides read TGTGCCAGCAGCTTTGTTTCAGGCGGGGAGCTGTTTTTT. The complete variable domain, with remaining parts taken from reference TRBV7-3 and TRBJ2-2, reads GAGVSQTPSNKVTEKGKYVELRCDPISGHTALYWYRQSLGQGPEFLIYFQGTGAADDSGLPNDRFFAVRPEGSVSTLKIQRTERGDSAVYLCASSFVSGGELFFGEGSRLTVL.

The chain has TRBV29-1 and TRBJ1-1; D call uncertain. The CDR3 sequence is 12 residues long. Between the trimmed V and J ends, which lost 4 bases and 3 bases, there was a span of 9 bases. Germline CDR1 and CDR2: SQVTM and ANQGSEA. In DNA form, the CDR3 reads TGCAGCGTTGGCGGAGGAGACACTGAAGCTTTCTTT. As protein: CSVGGGDTEAFF.

V and J are TRBV28 and TRBJ1-2; 9 bases agree with TRBD1. The CDR3 spans 15 residues. Trimming took 8 bases from V and 4 from J; bases not matched to a gene: 11. Looked up from germline, CDR1 is MDHEN and CDR2 is SYDVKM. The DNA for the CDR3 is TGTGCCAGCCAGTCGGGACAGGGAGTGAGCTATGGCTACACCTTC. Amino acids: CASQSGQGVSYGYTF.

Here the CDR3 reads CASSLVGGYTEAFF. DNA of the CDR3: TGCGCCAGCAGCTTGGTGGGAGGCTACACTGAAGCTTTCTTT. This chain uses TRBV5-1 with TRBJ1-1; D is unclear. The V end was cut by 0 bases, the J end by 3 bases, with 9 bases between. CDR3 length equals 14 residues. CDR1 is SGHRS and CDR2 is YFSETQ in the germline V gene.

The V and J genes are TRBV6-1 and TRBJ2-2; 10 bases line up with TRBD2. The CDR3 totals 16 residues. Unmatched junction bases numbered 3, after V lost 4 bases and J lost 1 base. Germline loops: CDR1 MNHNS, CDR2 SASEGT. For the CDR3, the DNA is TGTGCCAGCAGTGGGCTAGCGGGGGTGAACACCGGGGAGCTGTTTTTT. Translation gives CASSGLAGVNTGELFF.

The CDR3 region has the DNA TGTGCCAGTAGTATAGATGCCGGGACCCGTGGGGGTGAGCAGTTCTTC. Protein product: CASSIDAGTRGGEQFF. The chain has TRBV19 and TRBJ2-1, with D tentatively TRBD1 or TRBD2 (5 bases each). The V gene's germline CDR1 is LNHDA and CDR2 SQIVND (reference sequence). CDR3 size: 16 residues. Trimming cost V 0 bases and J 9 bases, with 18 bases left between them.

The V and J genes are TRBV14 and TRBJ1-2; 7 bases are a match to TRBD1. CDR1 and CDR2 (germline): SGHDN, FVKESK. This CDR3 has 14 amino acids. Unmatched junction bases numbered 10, after V lost 4 bases and J lost 8 bases. The CDR3 DNA follows: TGTGCCAGCAGCCCCGGGACAGTCCCTTCCGGCTACACCTTC. Residues: CASSPGTVPSGYTF.

V and J are TRBV9 and TRBJ1-3, with 7 bases lining up with TRBD1. V was pared by 3 bases and J by 4 bases, with 13 bases of the junction left unmatched. The CDR3 spans 17 residues. Germline V gene sequence: CDR1 SGDLS, CDR2 YYNGEE. CDR3 in DNA: TGTGCCAGCAGCGCGAGGACAGGCCCTGGGGGGGGAAACACCATATATTTT. Its translation: CASSARTGPGGGNTIYF.

J is TRBJ1-4 and V is TRBV4-2, with D hard to call. V was clipped by 0 bases and J by 5 bases, with 7 bases between them. CDR1 is LGHNA and CDR2 is YNFKEQ in the germline V gene. CDR3 length: 14 amino acids. CDR3 residues: CASSQDNQNEKLFF. The DNA of the CDR3 is TGTGCCAGCAGCCAAGATAACCAGAATGAAAAACTGTTTTTT.

J is TRBJ2-1 and V is TRBV5-1, with 13 bases aligning to TRBD2. CDR3 length equals 17 residues. V dropped 3 bases and J dropped 6; count of bases not matched to a gene: 9. The germline gives CDR1 SGHRS, CDR2 YFSETQ. The CDR3 DNA sequence: TGCGCCAGCAGCTCCGGACTAGCGGGGGCCACAGCCAATGAGCAGTTCTTC. Its protein is CASSSGLAGATANEQFF.

The gene calls are TRBV28 and TRBJ2-2; 8 bases are shared with TRBD1. The CDR3 is made up of 16 amino acids. Germline CDR1 is MDHEN and CDR2 is SYDVKM. V trimming: 6 bases; J trimming: 1 base; junction bases outside the gene matches: 7. The CDR3 DNA is TGTGCCAGCAGACCCCCCGGGACAGGGAACACCGGGGAGCTGTTTTTT. It translates to CASRPPGTGNTGELFF.

The chain is built from TRBV6-5 and TRBJ1-2, with D unresolved. Per the germline V gene, CDR1 is MNHEY and CDR2 is SVGAGI. The CDR3 has 11 residues. Trimming took off 9 bases at V and 3 bases at J, with 8 bases between the two ends. The CDR3 here is CASIKDYGYTF. In DNA form, the CDR3 reads TGTGCCAGTATAAAGGACTATGGCTACACCTTC.

V gene TRBV7-2 combines with J gene TRBJ1-2; 7 bases are shared with TRBD1. With 1 base clipped from V and 8 bases from J, the junction kept 10 bases outside the gene matches. This CDR3 is 15 amino acids long. Germline CDR1 reads SGHTA; CDR2 reads FQGNSA. CDR3 protein: CASSLVQTGLGGYTF. In nucleotides, the CDR3 is TGTGCCAGCAGCTTAGTCCAGACAGGGCTCGGGGGCTACACCTTC. The full variable domain, its missing parts supplied by reference TRBV7-2 and TRBJ1-2, is GAGVSQSPSNKVTEKGKDVELRCDPISGHTALYWYRQSLGQGLEFLIYFQGNSAPDKSGLPSDRFSAERTGGSVSTLTIQRTQQEDSAVYLCASSLVQTGLGGYTFGSGTRLTVV.

This clone appeared a single time. The chain has TRBV9 and TRBJ1-1; the D gene is possibly TRBD1 (5 bases). V was cut by 0 bases and J by 3 bases, with 6 bases left in between. Germline V lookup: CDR1 SGDLS, CDR2 YYNGEE. The CDR3 is 13 amino acids. CDR3 amino acids: CASSVVGDTEAFF. CDR3 nucleotides: TGTGCCAGCAGCGTAGTAGGGGACACTGAAGCTTTCTTT.

This clone was counted between two and nine times. The CDR3 here is CASRPGGEYNYGYTF. CDR3 in DNA: TGTGCCAGTAGACCAGGGGGCGAATATAACTATGGCTACACCTTC. The J gene is TRBJ1-2, the V gene TRBV19, with 8 nucleotides matching TRBD1. CDR1 is LNHDA and CDR2 is SQIVND in the germline V gene (reference sequence). J was trimmed by 1 base and V by 6 bases; bases with no gene match: 7. The CDR3 length is 15 residues. Full variable domain (missing parts from reference TRBV19 and TRBJ1-2): DGGITQSPKYLFRKEGQNVTLSCEQNLNHDAMYWYRQDPGQGLRLIYYSQIVNDFQKGDIAEGYSVSREKKESFPLTVTSAQKNPTAFYLCASRPGGEYNYGYTFGSGTRLTVV.

The chain couples TRBV7-9 to TRBJ1-6, with 9 bases lining up with TRBD1. Per the germline V gene, CDR1 is SEHNR and CDR2 is FQNEAQ (reference sequence). Trimming at V came to 5 bases and at J to 9 bases, leaving 5 bases not matched to a gene. The CDR3 length is 14 residues. Here the CDR3 reads CASSQGQGSSPLHF. The CDR3 nucleotides read TGTGCCAGCAGCCAGGGACAGGGTAGTTCACCCCTCCACTTT.

The V and J genes are TRBV5-1 and TRBJ2-3; TRBD2 aligns across 8 bases. Germline lookup yields CDR1 SGHRS and CDR2 YFSETQ. The CDR3 runs 17 residues. J was trimmed by 1 base and V by 3 bases; bases with no gene match: 10. The CDR3 is CASSSFSSRGGTDTQYF. CDR3 DNA sequence: TGCGCCAGCAGCTCCTTCTCTTCGCGGGGGGGCACAGATACGCAGTATTTT.

The rearrangement links TRBV18 to TRBJ2-2, with TRBD1 matching over 8 bases. CDR3 length: 15 residues. Germline V gene sequence: CDR1 KGHSH, CDR2 LQKENI. V shed 6 bases, J shed 2 bases, and the junction held 5 bases outside the gene matches. The CDR3 nucleotides read TGTGCCAGCTCCCCAGGGGGCCTAAACACCGGGGAGCTGTTTTTT. It encodes CASSPGGLNTGELFF.

This chain connects TRBV10-2 to TRBJ1-5; 9 nucleotides line up with TRBD1. Per germline, CDR1 WSHSY and CDR2 SAAADI. With V trimmed by 5 bases and J by 6 bases, 23 bases remained unmatched. There are 20 residues in the CDR3. The DNA for the CDR3 is TGCGCCAGCAGTAATCGCCCATCGGGACAGGGTCTGACGAGAAGTCAGCCCCAGCATTTT. Translated, it gives CASSNRPSGQGLTRSQPQHF.

In this sample, this clone turned up once. The chain has TRBV5-1 and TRBJ1-6, with D unclear. There are 15 residues in the CDR3. Trimming removed 6 bases at V and 0 bases at J, with 10 bases between. Germline assignment: CDR1 SGHRS and CDR2 YFSETQ. The CDR3 region has the DNA TGCGCCAGCAAGGTTGAGAGCTCCTATAATTCACCCCTCCACTTT. It codes for CASKVESSYNSPLHF.

The chain joins TRBV28 to TRBJ1-4; D gene unclear. This CDR3 comprises 15 residues. Germline V gene lookup returns CDR1 MDHEN and CDR2 SYDVKM. The germline V and J ends were trimmed by 7 bases and 3 bases, with 15 bases remaining between them. The CDR3: CASIDPGSSNEKLFF. CDR3 bases: TGTGCCAGCATAGATCCGGGATCTTCTAATGAAAAACTGTTTTTT.